These 26 T cell receptor beta chains share one sample of origin, sequenced in a study of blood T cell repertoires in COVID-19. Some clones are missing from TCRdb's copy, which holds only in-frame ones; the method was immunoSEQ multiplex PCR. The table lists about 350,000 clones, approximately 90% of them singletons, with around 3.5% in the top ten. Material: peripheral blood. The receptor source for this set is a woman aged 18 to 35 who had recovered from COVID-19.

The chain carries TRBV24-1 and TRBJ1-1, with 8 nucleotides matching TRBD1. Germline V gene lookup returns CDR1 KGHDR and CDR2 SFDVKD. This CDR3 spans 16 amino acids. The V segment lost 5 bases and the J segment 1 base; nucleotides outside the gene matches: 8. The CDR3 DNA reads TGTGCCACCAGTGTATCGGCAGGGGGCTGGAACACTGAAGCTTTCTTT. Translation gives CATSVSAGGWNTEAFF.

The chain joins TRBV29-1 to TRBJ1-1, with D possibly being TRBD1 (5 bases). Per germline, CDR1 SQVTM and CDR2 ANQGSEA. Trimming took 4 bases from V and 2 from J, leaving 14 bases between them. The CDR3 length is 14 residues. The CDR3 region is CSVVGFRENTEAFF. The CDR3 DNA is TGCAGCGTTGTAGGCTTCAGGGAAAACACTGAAGCTTTCTTT. Using reference TRBV29-1 and TRBJ1-1 for the parts outside the CDR3, the full variable domain is SAVISQKPSRDICQRGTSLTIQCQVDSQVTMMFWYRQQPGQSLTLIATANQGSEATYESGFVIDKFPISRPNLTFSTLTVSNMSPEDSSIYLCSVVGFRENTEAFFGQGTRLTVV.

In this sample, this clone turned up once. The rearrangement links TRBV27 to TRBJ2-2, with 7 bases matching TRBD1. The CDR3 length is 16 residues. Germline V lookup: CDR1 MNHEY, CDR2 SMNVEV (reference sequence). The V and J ends lost 2 bases and 1 base, in that order; junction bases with no gene match: 4. In DNA, the CDR3 is TGTGCCAGCAGTTTACGGCCAGGGGGGAACACCGGGGAGCTGTTTTTT. Amino acids: CASSLRPGGNTGELFF.

This chain uses TRBV11-3 with TRBJ2-1; 7 bases map to TRBD1. V lost 5 bases and J lost 10; bases outside the gene matches: 17. CDR3 size: 16 residues. The V gene's germline CDR1 is SGHNT and CDR2 YENEEA. CDR3 sequence reads: CASSPESERGRREQFF. The CDR3 nucleotides are TGTGCCAGCAGCCCAGAATCAGAAAGGGGGCGAAGGGAGCAGTTCTTC.

The gene calls are TRBV7-2 and TRBJ1-5; maybe TRBD1 (5 bases). With 5 bases removed from V and 2 bases from J, the gap between germline ends came to 25 bases. CDR1 is SGHTA and CDR2 is FQGNSA in the germline V gene. CDR3 length equals 19 residues. This CDR3 reads CASSPRLIAGPLGNQPQHF. For the CDR3, the DNA is TGTGCCAGCAGCCCTAGGTTGATCGCGGGGCCATTGGGCAATCAGCCCCAGCATTTT.

The chain carries TRBV6-5 and TRBJ2-6; D gene ambiguous. V lost 6 bases and J 0 bases, leaving 3 bases between the germline ends. CDR3 length: 13 residues. Germline CDR1 reads MNHEY; CDR2 reads SVGAGI. CDR3 nucleotides: TGTGCCAGCAGCCACTCTGGGGCCAACGTCCTGACTTTC. It specifies CASSHSGANVLTF.

The J gene is TRBJ2-3, the V gene TRBV7-9; D possibly corresponds to TRBD2 (5 bases). V was pared by 5 bases and J by 0 bases, with 21 bases between. The CDR3 covers 18 residues. The germline gives CDR1 SEHNR, CDR2 FQNEAQ (reference sequence). DNA of the CDR3: TGTGCCAGCAGCCAAAATGAGGGTCCACCCCATAGCACAGATACGCAGTATTTT. This encodes CASSQNEGPPHSTDTQYF.

A remark on this clone: Additional DNA sequences in this sample encode the identical CDR3. The chain has TRBV5-1 and TRBJ1-1, with D unclear. V was shortened by 0 bases and J by 5 bases, with 8 bases between the two germline ends. The CDR3 is 13 residues long. Germline assignment: CDR1 SGHRS and CDR2 YFSETQ. CDR3 DNA: TGCGCCAGCAGCTTGGATCGAGGGACTGAAGCTTTCTTT. Amino acid sequence: CASSLDRGTEAFF. Together with reference TRBV5-1 and TRBJ1-1, the CDR3 gives the full variable domain: KAGVTQTPRYLIKTRGQQVTLSCSPISGHRSVSWYQQTPGQGLQFLFEYFSETQRNKGNFPGRFSGRQFSNSRSEMNVSTLELGDSALYLCASSLDRGTEAFFGQGTRLTVV.

V usage is TRBV12-5 and J usage is TRBJ1-2; D is possibly TRBD1 (6 bases). This CDR3 spans 18 amino acids. Trimming removed 2 bases from V and 0 bases from J, with 19 bases in between. Per germline, CDR1 LGHNT and CDR2 FRNRAP. CDR3 sequence (DNA): TGTGCTAGTGGTTTGAGCAGGGGCGGCTTCTTATCTAACTATGGCTACACCTTC. Translation: CASGLSRGGFLSNYGYTF.

This clone came up a few times. The chain employs TRBV6-6 and TRBJ1-4, with TRBD1 matching 7 bases. Germline values: CDR1 MNHNY, CDR2 SVGAGI (reference sequence). The CDR3 is 13 amino acids. V trimming: 7 bases; J trimming: 7 bases; junction bases outside the gene matches: 6. CDR3 amino acids: CASIGQEIEKLFF. The CDR3 nucleotides are TGTGCCAGCATTGGACAGGAGATTGAAAAACTGTTTTTT.

The gene calls are TRBV28 and TRBJ2-1; maybe TRBD2 (6 bases). V lost 6 bases to trimming and J lost 2 bases, with 11 bases between them. The CDR3 is made up of 14 amino acids. The germline V gene encodes CDR1 MDHEN and CDR2 SYDVKM. CDR3 bases: TGTGCCAGCAGCCGTAGCGGTACCTACAATGAGCAGTTCTTC. This translates into CASSRSGTYNEQFF.

The CDR3 loop is CASSLEGFSGYTF. For the CDR3, the DNA is TGTGCCAGCAGCTTGGAGGGGTTTAGCGGCTACACCTTC. The rearrangement uses TRBV7-2 and TRBJ1-2; a possible D gene is TRBD1 (5 bases). V was pared by 3 bases and J by 8 bases, with 13 bases between. Germline CDR1 is SGHTA and CDR2 is FQGNSA. This CDR3 spans 13 amino acids.

The CDR3 nucleotides read TGTGCCAGCAGCTTAGAGACTAGCGGGAGTACCGAGCAGTACGTC. Translated: CASSLETSGSTEQYV. The gene calls are TRBV7-8 and TRBJ2-7; 12 nucleotides align to TRBD2. The junction had 4 bases not matched to a gene; V was cut back by 1 base and J by 6 bases. The germline V gene has CDR1 SGHVS and CDR2 FQNEAQ. The CDR3 runs 15 residues.

The V and J genes are TRBV7-2 and TRBJ2-2; no clear D gene. The CDR3 runs 14 residues. Germline V gives CDR1 SGHTA, CDR2 FQGNSA. V lost 6 bases to trimming and J lost 5 bases, with 13 bases between them. The CDR3 DNA reads TGTGCCAGCAGTCCGGCGGTTGGGACCGGGGAGCTGTTTTTT. Translated, it gives CASSPAVGTGELFF.

This chain uses TRBV6-5 with TRBJ2-1; D ambiguous. CDR1 is MNHEY and CDR2 is SVGAGI in the germline V gene. V lost 5 bases, J lost 0 bases, and 8 bases lay in between. This CDR3 region has 14 residues. The CDR3, as DNA: TGTGCCAGCAGTCCTACAGCCTCCTACAATGAGCAGTTCTTC. This translates into CASSPTASYNEQFF.

This rearrangement joins TRBV3-1 (or the pseudogene TRBV3-2) to TRBJ2-5, with TRBD2 identical over 8 bases. This CDR3 contains 16 residues. With 7 bases clipped from V and 2 bases from J, the junction kept 12 bases outside the gene matches. Germline V lookup: CDR1 LGHDT, CDR2 YNNKEL (reference sequence). The DNA for the CDR3 is TGTGCCAGCACCGACTGGAGCGGGGGTTCACAAGAGACCCAGTACTTC. This sequence encodes CASTDWSGGSQETQYF.

The chain joins TRBV6-5 to TRBJ1-2, with 7 bases lining up with TRBD1. Trimming cost V 6 bases and J 3 bases; bases outside gene matches: 4. CDR1 MNHEY and CDR2 SVGAGI come from the germline V gene. There are 13 residues in the CDR3. The CDR3 spells CASRTGLHYGYTF. The CDR3 region has the DNA TGTGCCAGCAGGACAGGGCTGCACTATGGCTACACCTTC.

The chain employs TRBV6-5 and TRBJ2-1; D perhaps matches TRBD1 (6 bases). CDR1 MNHEY and CDR2 SVGAGI come from the germline V gene. V was cut by 4 bases and J by 0 bases, with 10 bases left in between. This CDR3 region has 15 residues. CDR3 bases: TGTGCCAGCAGTTTTGACAGGCGCTCCTACAATGAGCAGTTCTTC. Amino acid sequence: CASSFDRRSYNEQFF.

V usage is TRBV7-6 and J usage is TRBJ2-2, with unresolved D. Germline lookup yields CDR1 SGHVS and CDR2 FNYEAQ. The length of the CDR3 is 12 residues. V was shortened by 2 bases and J by 6 bases, with 4 bases between the two germline ends. CDR3 amino acids: CASSLSPGELFF. The DNA for the CDR3 is TGTGCCAGCAGCTTAAGCCCCGGGGAGCTGTTTTTT.

With respect to this clone: Distinct nucleotide sequences in the sample also encode this CDR3. This chain links TRBV30 with TRBJ1-2, with TRBD1 matching 8 bases. With 0 bases clipped from V and 4 bases from J, the junction kept 4 bases outside the gene matches. The length of the CDR3 is 14 residues. Germline V gene data show CDR1 as GTSNPN and CDR2 as SVGIG (reference sequence). CDR3 in amino acids: CAWSVGQGAYGYTF. The CDR3 DNA is TGTGCCTGGAGTGTAGGGCAGGGGGCCTATGGCTACACCTTC.

This chain connects TRBV5-4 to TRBJ2-2; 10 positions agree with TRBD2. The CDR3 is 18 residues long. Germline-derived CDR1 and CDR2 are SGHNT and YYREEE (reference sequence). The J segment lost 0 bases and the V segment lost 4 bases, leaving 9 bases of the junction unmatched. CDR3 residues: CASSTRTSGDANTGELFF. CDR3 DNA sequence: TGTGCCAGCAGCACGAGGACTAGCGGAGACGCGAACACCGGGGAGCTGTTTTTT. Filled out from reference TRBV5-4 and TRBJ2-2, the complete variable domain reads ETGVTQSPTHLIKTRGQQVTLRCSSQSGHNTVSWYQQALGQGPQFIFQYYREEENGRGNFPPRFSGLQFPNYSSELNVNALELDDSALYLCASSTRTSGDANTGELFFGEGSRLTVL.

This clone was observed once. J is TRBJ1-6 and V is TRBV21-1. TRBV21-1 is classified as a pseudogene. The CDR3 consists of 14 residues. The CDR3 DNA is TGTGCCAGCATTGGGGGGGGGCTTAATTCACCCCTCCACTTT. Its translation: CASIGGGLNSPLHF.

The genes are TRBV4-1 and TRBJ1-4; the match to TRBD1 covers 8 bases. The CDR3 loop spans 16 amino acids. Trimming cost V 4 bases and J 6 bases; bases outside gene matches: 10. CDR1 is MGHRA, CDR2 YSYEKL, per germline. CDR3 DNA: TGCGCCAGCAGCCTCGTCGGAGGACAGGGCCATGAAAAACTGTTTTTT. Encoded protein: CASSLVGGQGHEKLFF.

This clone showed up just once. The chain carries TRBV28 and TRBJ2-2; D is unresolved. Germline V gene lookup returns CDR1 MDHEN and CDR2 SYDVKM. The CDR3 loop spans 13 amino acids. With 3 bases removed from V and 7 bases from J, the gap between germline ends came to 9 bases. CDR3 amino acids: CASSFTIHGELFF. Here the CDR3 DNA reads TGTGCCAGCAGTTTCACTATACACGGGGAGCTGTTTTTT.

V gene TRBV6-5 combines with J gene TRBJ1-6, with D possibly being TRBD1 (5 bases). V lost 2 bases to trimming and J lost 8 bases, with 13 bases between them. Germline lookup yields CDR1 MNHEY and CDR2 SVGAGI. The CDR3 contains 15 residues. Here the CDR3 reads CASSYDSGADSPLHF. The CDR3 coding sequence is TGTGCCAGCAGTTACGACAGTGGGGCCGATTCACCCCTCCACTTT.

V usage is TRBV12-5 and J usage is TRBJ1-1; 7 bases map to TRBD1. The germline CDR1 and CDR2 sequences are LGHNT and FRNRAP. The length of the CDR3 is 14 residues. J gave up 3 bases and V 1 base, and 2 bases lay outside the gene matches. The CDR3 reads CASGLADRDTEAFF. In nucleotides, the CDR3 is TGTGCTAGTGGTTTGGCCGACAGGGACACTGAAGCTTTCTTT.